The 26 T cell receptor beta chains given below trace back to one sample, sequenced in a study of blood T cells in healthy people across ages. Then a second PCR, running roughly 7 to 11 cycles, was carried out with a sample-barcoded 5' primer and a J-beta primer mix. TCRdb fed the 5' RACE reads into MiXCR, producing one record per CDR3 protein. The sample yields some 1.5 million distinct CDR3 sequences, roughly 28% seen once. The specimen sequenced was blood. These receptors all come from a woman younger than 45 in good health.

The rearrangement joins TRBV10-3 to TRBJ1-4; D is possibly TRBD1 (6 bases). The CDR3 covers 13 residues. CDR1 ENHRY and CDR2 SYGVKD come from the germline V gene. V was pared by 11 bases and J by 10 bases, with 20 bases between. As DNA, the CDR3 is TGTGCCGTCGCCGGGACACAAGGCGGAAAACTGTTTTTT. The encoded protein is CAVAGTQGGKLFF.

The V call is TRBV11-2, the J call TRBJ2-3; 13 bases line up with TRBD2. J lost 5 bases, V lost 6 bases, and 8 bases had no gene match. In germline, CDR1 is SGHAT, CDR2 FQNNGV. This CDR3 is built from 16 residues. CDR3 DNA: TGTGCCAGCAGGCCTACTAGCGGGGGGGCCGGAGATACGCAGTATTTT. Encoded protein: CASRPTSGGAGDTQYF.

The V call is TRBV29-1, the J call TRBJ2-7; weak D call: TRBD1 (6 bases). The germline gives CDR1 SQVTM, CDR2 ANQGSEA. CDR3 length: 13 residues. Trimming pared 4 bases from V and 1 base from J, leaving 11 bases between. CDR3 nucleotides: TGCAGCGTTGGCCAAGGACAGTCCTACGAGCAGTACTTC. Protein sequence: CSVGQGQSYEQYF.

The rearrangement uses TRBV7-9 and TRBJ2-7, with D unclear. This CDR3 contains 15 residues. In germline, CDR1 is SEHNR, CDR2 FQNEAQ (reference sequence). Trimming cost V 2 bases and J 5 bases, with 16 bases left between them. CDR3 region: CASSLSTAIANEQYF. The CDR3 nucleotides are TGTGCCAGCAGCTTATCCACCGCCATCGCGAACGAGCAGTACTTC.

With regard to this clonotype: A read error may account for a junction end that differs from germline. Written as DNA, the CDR3 is TGTACCAGCAGTATGACGACAGGGGGGCGTTCACCCCTCCACTTT. Amino acids: CTSSMTTGGRSPLHF. This chain links TRBV27 with TRBJ1-6; 9 nucleotides line up with TRBD1. The CDR3 is made up of 15 amino acids. Looked up from germline, CDR1 is MNHEY and CDR2 is SMNVEV (reference sequence).

About this clonotype: The junction departs from the called germline gene at one end, perhaps through a read error. The J gene is TRBJ2-7, the V gene TRBV29-1; possibly TRBD1 for D (6 bases). The J call is in doubt because the DNA end fits TRBJ2-5 better. Germline V gene lookup returns CDR1 SQVTM and CDR2 ANQGSEA. This CDR3 has 17 amino acids. CDR3: CSVPPVTGRSFQETQYF. The CDR3 DNA is TGTAGCGTCCCACCTGTTACAGGGAGATCTTTTCAAGAGACCCAGTACTTC.

J is TRBJ2-3 and V is TRBV29-1; D gene uncertain. This CDR3 region has 12 residues. CDR1 is SQVTM and CDR2 is ANQGSEA in the germline V gene. Trimming took off 5 bases at V and 2 bases at J, with 8 bases between the two ends. The CDR3 is CSVYANTDTQYF. The CDR3 coding sequence is TGCAGCGTTTATGCGAACACAGATACGCAGTATTTT.

Details on this clonotype: A much bigger clone sits one base away, suggesting this may be a read error. This chain joins TRBV5-1 and TRBJ2-4, with D unclear. The V gene's germline CDR1 is SGHRS and CDR2 YFSETQ. The CDR3 has 14 residues. Deletions cut 3 bases from V and 7 bases from J, with 14 bases between. Written as DNA, the CDR3 is TGCGCCAGCAGCTGGGCTAGTGGCCAGAACATTCAGTACTTC. It yields the protein CASSWASGQNIQYF.

The V gene is TRBV20-1, the J gene TRBJ2-2; a weak D match, TRBD1 (6 bases). V lost 2 bases and J lost 0, with 10 bases in between. Looked up from germline, CDR1 is DFQATT and CDR2 is SNEGSKA (reference sequence). The CDR3 extends over 15 amino acids. The CDR3 bases are TGCAGTGCTAGATTCAGGGGATCGAACACCGGGGAGCTGTTTTTT. It yields the protein CSARFRGSNTGELFF.

The chain joins TRBV27 to TRBJ2-7, with TRBD1 matching 9 bases. The CDR3 spans 15 residues. V was pared by 2 bases and J by 1 base, with 3 bases of the junction left unmatched. Germline loops: CDR1 MNHEY, CDR2 SMNVEV (reference sequence). CDR3 sequence: CASSLGQGMSYEQYF. CDR3 sequence (DNA): TGTGCCAGCAGTTTAGGACAGGGGATGTCCTACGAGCAGTACTTC.

The CDR3 DNA reads TGCGCCAGCAGCTTGGACAGGGCGGGGTACTATGGCTACACCTTC. Translation gives CASSLDRAGYYGYTF. J is TRBJ1-2 and V is TRBV5-1; TRBD1 is a possible D gene (6 bases). Deletions cut 0 bases from V and 3 bases from J, with 12 bases between. Germline V gene lookup returns CDR1 SGHRS and CDR2 YFSETQ. The CDR3 runs to 15 residues.

The chain uses TRBV5-1 and TRBJ1-1; D is perhaps TRBD1 (6 bases). Germline lookup yields CDR1 SGHRS and CDR2 YFSETQ. V was cut by 5 bases and J by 8 bases, with 19 bases left in between. The CDR3 covers 14 residues. The DNA of the CDR3 is TGCGCCAGCAGTTTCTCTTCGGACAGCTCGGAAGCTTTCTTT. Translating gives CASSFSSDSSEAFF.

This clonotype came up a few times. This clone may be a read error of a much larger clone one base away. The CDR3 region is CASNPGTSPHEQYF. The CDR3 DNA sequence: TGTGCCAGCAACCCCGGGACTAGCCCCCACGAGCAGTACTTC. This chain links TRBV7-9 with TRBJ2-7; 9 bases map to TRBD2. The CDR3 has 14 residues. V shed 7 bases, J shed 5 bases, and the junction held 9 bases outside the gene matches. The germline V gene has CDR1 SEHNR and CDR2 FQNEAQ (reference sequence).

The chain joins TRBV7-7 to TRBJ1-4; 9 bases line up with TRBD1. Germline trimming cut 4 bases from V and 3 bases from J; bases unmatched to any gene: 3. The germline V gene has CDR1 SSHAT and CDR2 FNYEAQ (reference sequence). The CDR3 is 15 amino acids. DNA of the CDR3: TGTGCCAGCAGCTCCGGACAGGGGTCTAATGAAAAACTGTTTTTT. Protein: CASSSGQGSNEKLFF.

This clonotype showed up just a few times. The chain employs TRBV12-3 or TRBV12-4 and TRBJ2-3, with D uncertain. Trimming removed 5 bases from V and 5 bases from J, with 14 bases in between. The CDR3 has 14 amino acids. Here the CDR3 reads CASSLEANLDTQYF. The CDR3 DNA reads as TGTGCCAGCAGTCTAGAGGCGAATCTAGATACGCAGTATTTT.

This clonotype was observed a handful of times. The V and J genes are TRBV5-1 and TRBJ2-6; TRBD1 might be the D (6 bases). With 4 bases removed from V and 1 base from J, the gap between germline ends came to 18 bases. This CDR3 contains 18 residues. Per germline, CDR1 SGHRS and CDR2 YFSETQ. The CDR3 coding sequence is TGCGCCAGCAGCCGAAACCAACAGGGAGCTTCTGGGGCCAACGTCCTGACTTTC. It codes for CASSRNQQGASGANVLTF.

This clonotype has only a few counts. This rearrangement joins TRBV5-1 to TRBJ2-4, with D perhaps given as TRBD1 or TRBD2 (5 bases each). The CDR3 sequence is 14 residues long. V was pared by 3 bases and J by 9 bases, with 16 bases between. The germline CDR1 and CDR2 sequences are SGHRS and YFSETQ. CDR3 region: CASSWGRGEGIQYF. The CDR3 DNA follows: TGCGCCAGCAGCTGGGGAAGGGGAGAGGGCATTCAGTACTTC.

This clonotype was observed at least ten times. The V gene is TRBV29-1, the J gene TRBJ1-1; maybe TRBD1 (5 bases). Trimming removed 6 bases from V and 5 bases from J, with 19 bases in between. Germline V gives CDR1 SQVTM, CDR2 ANQGSEA. The CDR3 is 14 amino acids. The CDR3 nucleotides are TGCAGCGTCGCCAAGACGGGGGTGAGGACTGAAGCTTTCTTT. This translates into CSVAKTGVRTEAFF.

On this clonotype itself: A much more abundant neighbour one base away suggests this may be a read error. The DNA of the CDR3 is TGCAGCGTCGCACGGTACAATGAGCAGTTCTTC. Protein sequence: CSVARYNEQFF. The V and J genes are TRBV29-1 and TRBJ2-1; D is uncertain. This CDR3 spans 11 amino acids. V lost 6 bases and J 4 bases, leaving 7 bases between the germline ends. Per germline, CDR1 SQVTM and CDR2 ANQGSEA.

The V call is TRBV12-3 or TRBV12-4, the J call TRBJ1-2; D possibly corresponds to TRBD1 (6 bases). Trimming removed 7 bases at V and 8 bases at J, with 14 bases between. CDR3 length: 12 residues. CDR3 bases: TGTGCCAGCAACAACAGGGCCAGCGGCTACACCTTC. Amino acid sequence: CASNNRASGYTF.

Comment on this clonotype: One end of the junction varies from germline; a read error may be responsible. The V call is TRBV27, the J call TRBJ2-1; 13 nucleotides agree with TRBD2. Germline V lookup: CDR1 MNHEY, CDR2 SMNVEV (reference sequence). This CDR3 has 15 amino acids. CDR3 residues: CAGSFRLAGGREQFF. The CDR3 bases are TGTGCCGGCAGTTTCCGACTAGCGGGAGGCAGGGAGCAGTTCTTC.

This rearrangement joins TRBV29-1 to TRBJ1-1; TRBD1 might be the D (5 bases). The CDR3 extends over 13 amino acids. Deletions cut 6 bases from V and 5 bases from J, with 16 bases between. CDR1 and CDR2 (germline): SQVTM, ANQGSEA. The CDR3 here is CSVDVQGGTEAFF. CDR3 nucleotides: TGCAGCGTCGACGTGCAGGGAGGAACTGAAGCTTTCTTT.

This clonotype was observed many times. The chain employs TRBV4-3 and TRBJ2-7, with unresolved D. Germline V CDR1 and CDR2: LGHNA, YSLEER. The germline V and J ends were trimmed by 1 base and 0 bases, with 16 bases remaining between them. CDR3 length equals 17 residues. The CDR3 coding sequence is TGCGCCAGCAGCCAAGCCGAAGGCGGCTATGCCTCCTACGAGCAGTACTTC. This gives the protein CASSQAEGGYASYEQYF.

V gene TRBV6-1 combines with J gene TRBJ2-1; D unresolved. Germline CDR1 is MNHNS and CDR2 is SASEGT. The CDR3 is made up of 13 amino acids. The germline V and J ends were trimmed by 11 bases and 6 bases, with 17 bases remaining between them. For the CDR3, the DNA is TGTGCCTTAGAATATACTGTTTCCAATGAGCAGTTCTTC. Its protein is CALEYTVSNEQFF.

This clonotype was observed many times. This sequence joins TRBV7-2 and TRBJ2-5; D gene uncertain. Germline lookup yields CDR1 SGHTA and CDR2 FQGNSA. The CDR3 runs to 13 residues. V was cut by 5 bases and J by 5 bases, with 12 bases left in between. Here the CDR3 DNA reads TGTGCCAGCAGCCGTTCTGAGGTGGAGACCCAGTACTTC. The encoded protein is CASSRSEVETQYF.

Details on this clonotype: A much larger clone lies a single base off, so this may be a read error. J is TRBJ2-7 and V is TRBV6-1; TRBD2 agrees at 10 bases. The CDR3 covers 15 residues. Germline lookup yields CDR1 MNHNS and CDR2 SASEGT. The CDR3 protein is CVSSEEAGGSYEQYF. The DNA for the CDR3 is TGTGTCAGCAGTGAGGAAGCGGGGGGGTCCTACGAGCAGTACTTC.